This TCR beta chain stems from a study of STAT5B mutations in CD4+ large granular lymphocyte leukemia. Only in-frame clones appear in the TCRdb table, and some are missing; sequencing was by immunoSEQ multiplex PCR. This repertoire shows 23,000 or so clones, approximately 79% found once; its top ten account for 0.65%. The specimen was CD4+ T cells from blood buffy coats. The source is a human donor in good health.

The CDR3 region has the DNA TGTGCCAGCAGCCAAGTAGGCGGGGAAAACATTCAGTACTTC. This translates into CASSQVGGENIQYF. The chain carries TRBV4-2 and TRBJ2-4; D perhaps matches TRBD2 (6 bases). The germline CDR1 and CDR2 sequences are LGHNA and YNFKEQ. The CDR3 totals 14 residues. Trimming shortened V by 1 base and J by 5 bases, and 9 bases separated the two germline ends.